This T cell receptor beta chain was sequenced during a study of tumor-infiltrating lymphocytes in primary liver carcinoma. The wider study: Aged between 30 and 69 years, the patients were men and women. Between roughly 4.2 and 10 cm across, the tumors were all of stage T1-T3 N0M0. General study points: Tumor region pairs overlapped more than did tumor-adjacent and tumor-blood pairs. Tumors had a significantly higher top-250-clone fraction than blood (p = 0.039).

Making TCR beta cDNA involved around 500 ng total RNA and a constant-region primer. Libraries of TCR beta came from three nested multiplex PCR rounds with slightly modified ARM-PCR. TRBV1-TRBV30 forward primers and a C-beta reverse primer were used in the first two PCR rounds, which each ran for approximately 11 cycles. A single record per CDR3 protein comes from TCRdb applying MiXCR to the multiplex PCR reads. In the table there are 320,000 or so distinct CDR3 sequences, about 62% of which are singletons. The germline V gene encodes CDR1 SGHNT and CDR2 YENEEA. V was pared by 5 bases and J by 7 bases, with 25 bases between. This CDR3 is 17 amino acids long. About this clonotype itself: What it recognizes is unknown.

Unsorted whole blood yielded the blood RNA, and germline DNA was also extracted. The sequence derives from a man between 35 and 55 years old with primary liver carcinoma and hepatitis B virus infection. V gene TRBV11-3 combines with J gene TRBJ2-3, with a possible D match to TRBD2 (5 bases). The sequenced sample was peripheral blood. CDR3 in DNA: TGTGCCAGCAGCCACGGGCTTAGCGAGAGGGCTGAAAATACGCAGTATTTT. Translation gives CASSHGLSERAENTQYF. Supplemented by reference TRBV11-3 and TRBJ2-3, the full variable domain reads EAGVVQSPRYKIIEKKQPVAFWCNPISGHNTLYWYLQNLGQGPELLIRYENEEAVDDSQLPKDRFSAERLKGVDSTLKIQPAELGDSAVYLCASSHGLSERAENTQYFGPGTRLTVL.